A single sample gave rise to the 30 T cell receptor beta chains below, sequenced in a study of beta chain features in type 1 diabetes. Of the isolated RNA, all was reverse transcribed, and so the sequenced material was expressed TCRB transcripts. The repertoire was sequenced with immunoSEQ multiplex PCR; TCRdb's copy has only in-frame clones and lacks some. The table lists a few hundred thousand clones, 25% to 30% of them singletons. The source material was central memory CD4+ T cells from blood. The receptors were sampled from a man between 25 and 39 years old in good health.

Concerning this clone itself: Other DNA sequences in this sample translate to the same CDR3. The V gene is TRBV15, the J gene TRBJ2-1; 8 bases line up with TRBD2. CDR1 is LNHNV, CDR2 YYDKDF, per germline (reference sequence). This CDR3 region has 15 residues. The J segment lost 4 bases and the V segment lost 2 bases, leaving 4 bases of the junction unmatched. The CDR3 loop is CATSRRAGGYNEQFF. DNA of the CDR3: TGTGCCACCAGCAGACGGGCGGGAGGATACAATGAGCAGTTCTTC. The variable domain in full, with the rest retrieved from reference TRBV15 and TRBJ2-1, is DAMVIQNPRYQVTQFGKPVTLSCSQTLNHNVMYWYQQKSSQAPKLLFHYYDKDFNNEADTPDNFQSRRPNTSFCFLDIRSPGLGDTAMYLCATSRRAGGYNEQFFGPGTRLTVL.

V usage is TRBV15 and J usage is TRBJ2-3; 8 nucleotides match TRBD1. V was clipped by 3 bases and J by 2 bases; unmatched bases: 4. Per germline, CDR1 LNHNV and CDR2 YYDKDF (reference sequence). CDR3 length equals 15 residues. The CDR3 sequence: CATSRLTGDTDTQYF. DNA for the CDR3: TGTGCCACCAGCAGGCTGACAGGGGACACAGATACGCAGTATTTT.

This clone occurred a few times. The rearrangement links TRBV29-1 to TRBJ1-1, with TRBD1 identical over 9 bases. The CDR3 runs to 13 residues. V was pared by 6 bases and J by 5 bases, with 7 bases of the junction left unmatched. Germline V lookup: CDR1 SQVTM, CDR2 ANQGSEA. CDR3 in amino acids: CSVRDRVGTEAFF. CDR3 DNA sequence: TGCAGCGTCCGGGACAGGGTAGGAACTGAAGCTTTCTTT.

This chain joins TRBV29-1 and TRBJ1-1, with D possibly being TRBD1 (6 bases). The germline CDR1 and CDR2 sequences are SQVTM and ANQGSEA. This CDR3 has 13 residues. Trimming took 7 bases from V and 3 from J, leaving 15 bases between them. CDR3 nucleotide sequence: TGCAGCGGTTCCGTACAGGGAGACACTGAAGCTTTCTTT. This sequence encodes CSGSVQGDTEAFF.

The rearrangement uses TRBV28 and TRBJ2-7; no firm D call. The germline V and J ends were trimmed by 5 bases and 0 bases, with 8 bases remaining between them. The length of the CDR3 is 13 residues. Germline CDR1 reads MDHEN; CDR2 reads SYDVKM. CDR3 region: CASSPGSSYEQYF. The CDR3 DNA sequence: TGTGCCAGCAGTCCGGGTAGCTCCTACGAGCAGTACTTC. Drawing the rest from reference TRBV28 and TRBJ2-7, the complete variable domain is DVKVTQSSRYLVKRTGEKVFLECVQDMDHENMFWYRQDPGLGLRLIYFSYDVKMKEKGDIPEGYSVSREKKERFSLILESASTNQTSMYLCASSPGSSYEQYFGPGTRLTVT.

In this sample, this clone turned up a few times. The chain combines TRBV2 with TRBJ2-7; the D gene is possibly TRBD2 (7 bases). This CDR3 has 13 amino acids. Germline CDR1 is SNHLY and CDR2 is FYNNEI. V gave up 10 bases and J gave up 2 bases, with 15 bases separating them. CDR3 loop: CANRRGTTYEQYF. The CDR3 DNA follows: TGTGCCAACAGGAGGGGGACTACCTACGAGCAGTACTTC. Together with reference TRBV2 and TRBJ2-7, the CDR3 gives the full variable domain: EPEVTQTPSHQVTQMGQEVILRCVPISNHLYFYWYRQILGQKVEFLVSFYNNEISEKSEIFDDQFSVERPDGSNFTLKIRSTKLEDSAMYFCANRRGTTYEQYFGPGTRLTVT.

This chain connects TRBV2 to TRBJ1-6; 7 bases are a match to TRBD1. Germline CDR1 is SNHLY and CDR2 is FYNNEI. The length of the CDR3 is 15 residues. V was pared by 4 bases and J by 6 bases, with 6 bases of the junction left unmatched. CDR3 DNA sequence: TGTGCCAGCAGTGCGACAGGGCCTTCTAATTCACCCCTCCACTTT. It is translated as CASSATGPSNSPLHF. The whole variable domain, filled in from reference TRBV2 and TRBJ1-6, reads EPEVTQTPSHQVTQMGQEVILRCVPISNHLYFYWYRQILGQKVEFLVSFYNNEISEKSEIFDDQFSVERPDGSNFTLKIRSTKLEDSAMYFCASSATGPSNSPLHFGNGTRLTVT.

The chain links TRBV7-2 to TRBJ2-3; D gene ambiguous. V was pared by 3 bases and J by 4 bases, with 5 bases between. From germline, CDR1 is SGHTA and CDR2 FQGNSA. CDR3 size: 12 residues. CDR3 residues: CASSFISDTQYF. CDR3 bases: TGTGCCAGCAGCTTTATTTCAGATACGCAGTATTTT.

With regard to this clone: Given a far larger clone just one base away, this is likely a sequencing read error. The V gene is TRBV11-2, the J gene TRBJ2-3; D unclear. Germline CDR1 and CDR2: SGHAT and FQNNGV. Trimming cost V 3 bases and J 1 base, with 2 bases left between them. The CDR3 has 12 residues. The CDR3 sequence: CASSFGTDTQYF. Here the CDR3 DNA reads TGTGCCAGCAGCTTTGGCACAGATACGCAGTATTTT.

The CDR3 sequence is CASSFRGGNEQFF. The CDR3 DNA reads TGTGCCAGCAGTTTTAGAGGGGGCAATGAGCAGTTCTTC. The chain couples TRBV27 to TRBJ2-1; D possibly corresponds to TRBD1 (6 bases). V lost 3 bases, J lost 6 bases, and 9 bases lay in between. This CDR3 is 13 amino acids long. Germline V lookup: CDR1 MNHEY, CDR2 SMNVEV (reference sequence).

The V and J genes are TRBV7-9 and TRBJ2-5; D remains ambiguous. The V gene lost 5 bases and the J gene lost 2 bases, with 9 bases spanning the gap. The CDR3 consists of 13 residues. Germline V CDR1 and CDR2: SEHNR, FQNEAQ (reference sequence). CDR3 amino acids: CASSKTSQETQYF. The CDR3, as DNA: TGTGCCAGCAGCAAGACATCTCAAGAGACCCAGTACTTC.

This clone was counted between two and nine times. This chain joins TRBV10-3 and TRBJ1-1; maybe TRBD1 (5 bases). The germline V gene has CDR1 ENHRY and CDR2 SYGVKD. Trimming pared 8 bases from V and 7 bases from J, leaving 17 bases between. CDR3 length equals 13 residues. This CDR3 reads CAILGDGDYEAFF. CDR3 DNA sequence: TGTGCCATCTTAGGGGACGGGGACTATGAAGCTTTCTTT.

The genes are TRBV30 and TRBJ1-1; D is unclear. Trimming removed 4 bases at V and 3 bases at J, with 18 bases between. The CDR3 extends over 15 amino acids. The V gene's germline CDR1 is GTSNPN and CDR2 SVGIG (reference sequence). The CDR3 bases are TGTGCCTGGACGGATGGACTTGGCCCTCACACTGAAGCTTTCTTT. Translation gives CAWTDGLGPHTEAFF.

The chain carries TRBV5-4 and TRBJ2-3; D is possibly TRBD1 (6 bases). V gave up 0 bases and J gave up 2 bases, with 16 bases separating them. This CDR3 has 17 residues. The germline CDR1 and CDR2 sequences are SGHNT and YYREEE (reference sequence). CDR3 protein: CASSLGHRVGYTDTQYF. The CDR3, as DNA: TGTGCCAGCAGCTTGGGCCACAGGGTGGGTTACACAGATACGCAGTATTTT.

The table lists this clone with a few counts. The chain is built from TRBV30 and TRBJ2-1, with 10 bases matching TRBD2. Germline V lookup: CDR1 GTSNPN, CDR2 SVGIG (reference sequence). This CDR3 spans 12 amino acids. V was pared by 4 bases and J by 13 bases, with 7 bases of the junction left unmatched. CDR3 sequence (DNA): TGTGCCTGGACTAGCGGGGGCCCCGTACAGTTCTTC. This sequence encodes CAWTSGGPVQFF.

This clone has only a few counts. V usage is TRBV27 and J usage is TRBJ1-1; tentatively, D is TRBD1 (6 bases). V was pared by 3 bases and J by 0 bases, with 8 bases between. This CDR3 comprises 14 residues. The germline V gene has CDR1 MNHEY and CDR2 SMNVEV (reference sequence). DNA for the CDR3: TGTGCCAGCAGTTTTCAGGGGATGAACACTGAAGCTTTCTTT. Protein product: CASSFQGMNTEAFF.

This clone turned up a few times. The chain carries TRBV30 and TRBJ1-1, with a tentative D call TRBD1 (5 bases). V was trimmed by 7 bases and J by 3 bases, leaving 9 bases between them. The CDR3 extends over 11 amino acids. Germline V lookup: CDR1 GTSNPN, CDR2 SVGIG (reference sequence). The CDR3 nucleotides are TGTGCCTTGCAGGGAGACACTGAAGCTTTCTTT. Translating it yields CALQGDTEAFF.

This clone was picked up a small number of times. The rearrangement joins TRBV19 to TRBJ1-5; a possible D gene is TRBD1 (6 bases). The V gene's germline CDR1 is LNHDA and CDR2 SQIVND (reference sequence). The germline V and J ends were trimmed by 4 bases and 3 bases, with 10 bases remaining between them. The CDR3 spans 14 residues. As DNA, the CDR3 is TGTGCCAGTAGTAGGGGGGCCATCAATCAGCCCCAGCATTTT. Its translation: CASSRGAINQPQHF.

This clone showed up just a few times. V gene TRBV6-5 combines with J gene TRBJ1-3; D may be TRBD1 (6 bases). V was trimmed by 5 bases and J by 3 bases, leaving 14 bases between them. The CDR3 runs to 15 residues. Germline V gives CDR1 MNHEY, CDR2 SVGAGI. The CDR3: CASSLQGAGGNTIYF. Here the CDR3 DNA reads TGTGCCAGCAGTCTACAGGGTGCAGGTGGAAACACCATATATTTT.

This rearrangement joins TRBV5-1 to TRBJ2-1, with D maybe TRBD2 (7 bases). Per germline, CDR1 SGHRS and CDR2 YFSETQ. The CDR3 is 14 amino acids. Trimming stripped 4 bases from V and 7 bases from J, with 15 bases between. In DNA form, the CDR3 reads TGCGCCAGCAGCCCGGGGGGCGCCTGGAATGAGCAGTTCTTC. Protein: CASSPGGAWNEQFF.

The CDR3 nucleotides are TGCGCCAGCAGCCAAGATCGAACTCGAAGAGGGCAAGAGACCCAGTACTTC. Encoded protein: CASSQDRTRRGQETQYF. V usage is TRBV4-1 and J usage is TRBJ2-5, with a tentative D call TRBD2 (5 bases). The germline V gene encodes CDR1 MGHRA and CDR2 YSYEKL. The CDR3 has 17 residues. V lost 0 bases and J lost 2, with 16 bases in between.

In this sample, this clone turned up a few times. The CDR3 region has the DNA TGTGCCAGCAGCAATTCCGGGACAACAGGGGAAAAACTGTTTTTT. Its protein product is CASSNSGTTGEKLFF. This chain links TRBV7-2 with TRBJ1-4; D possibly corresponds to TRBD1 (6 bases). The CDR3 is 15 amino acids. V was trimmed by 5 bases and J by 8 bases, leaving 18 bases between them. From germline, CDR1 is SGHTA and CDR2 FQGNSA.

This clone appeared a few times. This chain connects TRBV7-8 to TRBJ2-7; unclear D gene. This CDR3 region has 15 residues. The germline V and J ends were trimmed by 1 base and 0 bases, with 10 bases remaining between them. CDR1 and CDR2 from the germline V gene are SGHVS and FQNEAQ. Written as DNA, the CDR3 is TGTGCCAGCAGCTTAGGACAATACAGCTCCTACGAGCAGTACTTC. Translated: CASSLGQYSSYEQYF.

In its sample, this clone was seen once. This chain uses TRBV9 with TRBJ2-7; the D gene could be TRBD1 or TRBD2 (7 bases each). Germline V gives CDR1 SGDLS, CDR2 YYNGEE. Trimming took off 4 bases at V and 2 bases at J, with 16 bases between the two ends. This CDR3 spans 15 amino acids. CDR3 coding DNA: TGTGCCAGCAGCCCCCGGGGAGGGGGCACCTACGAGCAGTACTTC. Translated: CASSPRGGGTYEQYF.

There are many counts of this clone. The V and J genes are TRBV5-1 and TRBJ2-5, with TRBD1 identical over 7 bases. The CDR3 is made up of 15 amino acids. Germline V gene sequence: CDR1 SGHRS, CDR2 YFSETQ. With V trimmed by 5 bases and J by 1 base, 8 bases remained unmatched. The chain's CDR3 is CASRRDSASQETQYF. In DNA form, the CDR3 reads TGCGCCAGCAGACGGGACAGCGCCTCCCAAGAGACCCAGTACTTC.

This chain uses TRBV2 with TRBJ2-3; tentative D call: TRBD1 (6 bases). This CDR3 has 13 residues. V was cut by 1 base and J by 9 bases, with 11 bases left in between. CDR1 is SNHLY and CDR2 is FYNNEI in the germline V gene. The CDR3 reads CASSEEGTSTQYF. CDR3 in DNA: TGTGCCAGCAGTGAAGAAGGGACATCGACGCAGTATTTT.

The V and J genes are TRBV4-2 and TRBJ2-1, with 7 bases identical to TRBD2. CDR1 and CDR2 from the germline V gene are LGHNA and YNFKEQ. Germline trimming cut 0 bases from V and 3 bases from J; bases unmatched to any gene: 5. The CDR3 has 16 residues. The CDR3 region has the DNA TGTGCCAGCAGCCAAGATCCAAGCGGGATCTACAATGAGCAGTTCTTC. Residues: CASSQDPSGIYNEQFF.

This clone occurred a few times. V gene TRBV5-5 combines with J gene TRBJ1-6; 8 bases fit TRBD1. Looked up from germline, CDR1 is SGHKS and CDR2 is YYEKEE (reference sequence). There are 15 residues in the CDR3. V trimming: 4 bases; J trimming: 7 bases; junction bases outside the gene matches: 7. CDR3 residues: CASSPRTGLNSPLHF. The CDR3 DNA follows: TGTGCCAGCAGCCCCCGGACAGGGTTGAATTCACCCCTCCACTTT.

V gene TRBV5-1 combines with J gene TRBJ2-2; a weak D match, TRBD2 (5 bases). The CDR3 covers 15 residues. In germline, CDR1 is SGHRS, CDR2 YFSETQ. V was cut by 0 bases and J by 3 bases, with 9 bases left in between. CDR3 DNA: TGCGCCAGCAGCTTGGAACGGGGAGACACCGGGGAGCTGTTTTTT. It codes for CASSLERGDTGELFF.

Concerning this clone itself: The sample contains more than one DNA sequence encoding this CDR3. J is TRBJ2-1 and V is TRBV29-1, with 9 bases fitting TRBD1. Per the germline V gene, CDR1 is SQVTM and CDR2 is ANQGSEA. This CDR3 is 17 amino acids long. V lost 5 bases, J lost 0 bases, and 11 bases stayed unmatched. The CDR3 DNA is TGCAGCGTTAAGAGGGGACAGGGCCCAAACTCCTACAATGAGCAGTTCTTC. Amino acid sequence: CSVKRGQGPNSYNEQFF.